This TCR beta chain was captured by sequencing in a study of T cell changes during pregnancy in multiple sclerosis. Libraries were prepared by immunoSEQ multiplex PCR; TCRdb keeps only in-frame clonotypes and omits some of them. The sample contains tens of thousands of clones, roughly 93% of which appear only once. V was pared by 5 bases and J by 7 bases, with 9 bases of the junction left unmatched. The CDR3 length is 15 residues. Germline lookup yields CDR1 SGHTA and CDR2 FQGTGA. The origin of this receptor is a female donor with multiple sclerosis, enrolled in a pregnancy study. The chain carries TRBV7-3 and TRBJ2-2, with 8 bases fitting TRBD2. The material was peripheral blood, obtained in the third trimester of pregnancy. The CDR3 region is CASSPRRGAVGELFF. The CDR3 region has the DNA TGTGCCAGCAGCCCCCGGCGGGGGGCGGTCGGGGAGCTGTTTTTT.